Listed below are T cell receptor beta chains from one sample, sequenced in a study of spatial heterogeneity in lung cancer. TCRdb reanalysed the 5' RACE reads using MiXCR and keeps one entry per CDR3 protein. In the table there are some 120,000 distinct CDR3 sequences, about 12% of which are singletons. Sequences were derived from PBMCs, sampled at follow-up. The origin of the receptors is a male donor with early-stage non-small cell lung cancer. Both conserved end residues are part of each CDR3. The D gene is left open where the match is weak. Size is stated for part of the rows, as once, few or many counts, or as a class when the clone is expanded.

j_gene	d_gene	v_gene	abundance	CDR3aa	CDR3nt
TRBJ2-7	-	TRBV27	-	CASSLAGKEYEQYF	TGTGCCAGCAGTTTAGCCGGGAAAGAATACGAGCAGTACTTC
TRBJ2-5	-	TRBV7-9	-	CASSSGGAGTQYF	TGTGCCAGCAGCTCCGGGGGCGCAGGGACCCAGTACTTC
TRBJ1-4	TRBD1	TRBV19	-	CAGGMDRRDPATNEKLFF	TGTGCCGGTGGAATGGACAGGCGTGATCCCGCAACTAATGAAAAACTGTTTTTT
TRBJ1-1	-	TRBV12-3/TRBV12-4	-	CASTLGGRGTEAFF	TGTGCCAGCACTCTAGGGGGACGGGGTACTGAAGCTTTCTTT
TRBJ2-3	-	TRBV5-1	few	CASNQPGVDTQYF	TGCGCCAGCAACCAGCCGGGGGTAGATACGCAGTATTTT
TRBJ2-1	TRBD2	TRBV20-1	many	CSALPGTSEQFF	TGCAGTGCTCTTCCTGGGACTAGTGAGCAGTTCTTC
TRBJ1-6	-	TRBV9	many	CASSVAGVNSPLHF	TGTGCCAGCAGCGTAGCGGGGGTCAATTCACCCCTCCACTTT
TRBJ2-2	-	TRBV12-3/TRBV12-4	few	CASSLRTTTGELFF	TGTGCCAGCAGTTTAAGGACTACCACCGGGGAGCTGTTTTTT
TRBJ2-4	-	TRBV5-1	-	CASSPNPGENIQYF	TGCGCCAGCAGCCCAAATCCAGGGGAAAACATTCAGTACTTC
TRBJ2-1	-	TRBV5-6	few	CASSFGASSYNEQFF	TGTGCCAGCAGCTTCGGGGCAAGCTCCTACAATGAGCAGTTCTTC
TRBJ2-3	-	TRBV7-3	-	CASSLGSSGDTQYF	TGTGCCAGCAGCTTAGGGAGTAGCGGAGATACGCAGTATTTT
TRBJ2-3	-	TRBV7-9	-	CASSPDSSTQYF	TGTGCCAGCAGCCCCGACTCGAGTACGCAGTATTTT
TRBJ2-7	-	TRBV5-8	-	CASSLVDEQYF	TGTGCCAGCAGCTTGGTGGACGAGCAGTACTTC
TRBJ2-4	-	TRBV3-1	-	CASSQSENIQYF	TGTGCCAGCAGCCAATCTGAAAACATTCAGTACTTC
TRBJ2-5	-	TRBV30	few	CAWSPVGIQETQYF	TGTGCCTGGAGCCCCGTCGGGATCCAAGAGACCCAGTACTTC
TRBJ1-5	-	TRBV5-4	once	CATSQDSNQPQHF	TGTGCCACCTCCCAGGATAGCAATCAGCCCCAGCATTTT
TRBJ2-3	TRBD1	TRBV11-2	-	CASSMDRVSDTQYF	TGTGCCAGCAGCATGGACAGGGTATCAGATACGCAGTATTTT
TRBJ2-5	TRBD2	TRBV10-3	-	CAISSPGLAQQETQYF	TGTGCCATCAGTTCCCCGGGACTAGCGCAACAAGAGACCCAGTACTTC
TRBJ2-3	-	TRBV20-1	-	CSARDGAATDTQYF	TGCAGTGCTAGAGATGGGGCAGCCACAGATACGCAGTATTTT
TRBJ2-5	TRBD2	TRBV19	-	CASSIVSGKETQYF	TGTGCCAGTAGTATAGTGAGCGGGAAAGAGACCCAGTACTTC
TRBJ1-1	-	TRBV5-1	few	CASSSLVMGDTEAFF	TGCGCCAGCAGCTCCCTCGTAATGGGGGACACTGAAGCTTTCTTT
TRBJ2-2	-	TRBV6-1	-	CASSVRGELPTGELFF	TGTGCCAGCAGTGTGAGGGGGGAACTTCCCACCGGGGAGCTGTTTTTT
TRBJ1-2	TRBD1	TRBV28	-	CASSPPDRINYGYTF	TGTGCCAGCAGTCCGCCGGACAGGATAAACTATGGCTACACCTTC
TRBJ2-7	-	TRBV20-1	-	CSARRLVRAYEQYF	TGCAGTGCTAGAAGACTAGTGAGAGCCTACGAGCAGTACTTC
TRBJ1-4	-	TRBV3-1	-	CASSQLGRGGEKLFF	TGTGCCAGCAGCCAGCTAGGACGGGGAGGGGAAAAACTGTTTTTT
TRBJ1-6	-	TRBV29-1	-	CSAKDGDGGSPLHF	TGCAGCGCCAAGGATGGGGACGGAGGTTCACCCCTCCACTTT
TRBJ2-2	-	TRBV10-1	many	CASSERTGELFF	TGCGCCAGCAGTGAGAGGACCGGGGAGCTGTTTTTT
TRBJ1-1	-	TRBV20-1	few	CSAGPGKTEAFF	TGCAGTGCCGGTCCGGGGAAAACTGAAGCTTTCTTT
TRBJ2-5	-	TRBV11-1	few	CASSLESRRSTQETQYF	TGTGCCAGCAGCTTAGAATCCCGCAGGAGTACCCAAGAGACCCAGTACTTC
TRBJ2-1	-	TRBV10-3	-	CAITDRPPKSYNEQFF	TGTGCCATCACCGACAGGCCGCCAAAATCGTACAATGAGCAGTTCTTC
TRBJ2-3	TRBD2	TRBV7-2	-	CASSLLAGGLTDTQYF	TGTGCCAGCAGCTTATTGGCGGGGGGGCTCACAGATACGCAGTATTTT
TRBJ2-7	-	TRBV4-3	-	CASSQGSSRGYEQYF	TGCGCCAGCAGCCAAGGATCTTCCAGGGGATACGAGCAGTACTTC
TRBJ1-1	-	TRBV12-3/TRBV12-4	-	CASSLQQVNTEAFF	TGTGCCAGCAGTTTACAGCAGGTGAACACTGAAGCTTTCTTT
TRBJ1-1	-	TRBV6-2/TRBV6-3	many	CASKPYGEALNTEAFF	TGTGCCAGCAAACCTTACGGAGAGGCCTTGAACACTGAAGCTTTCTTT
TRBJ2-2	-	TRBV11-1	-	CASSGGQYTGELFF	TGTGCCAGCAGCGGAGGACAGTACACCGGGGAGCTGTTTTTT
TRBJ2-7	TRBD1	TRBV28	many	CASSTDRVRYEQYF	TGTGCCAGCAGTACCGACAGGGTTCGCTACGAGCAGTACTTC
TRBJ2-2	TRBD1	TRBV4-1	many	CASSRTGTSGELFF	TGCGCCAGCAGCAGGACAGGGACGTCCGGGGAGCTGTTTTTT
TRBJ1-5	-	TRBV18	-	CASSLGHQNQPQHF	TGTGCCAGCTCACTCGGACACCAGAATCAGCCCCAGCATTTT
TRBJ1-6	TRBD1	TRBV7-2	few	CASSPTGTQQSPLHF	TGTGCCAGCAGCCCGACAGGGACCCAGCAGTCACCCCTCCACTTT
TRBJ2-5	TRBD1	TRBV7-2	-	CASSFGTGGAETQYF	TGTGCCAGCAGCTTTGGGACAGGGGGCGCGGAGACCCAGTACTTC